This T cell receptor beta chain was recorded in a study of T-cell reconstitution after alpha-beta-depleted transplantation in children. This clonotype was counted many times. Its specificity is not known. The V and J ends lost 4 bases and 1 base, in that order; junction bases with no gene match: 6. This CDR3 contains 15 residues. CDR1 DFQATT and CDR2 SNEGSKA come from the germline V gene (reference sequence). Study observations and caveats: Alpha-beta T cells present about two months after transplant were reported to originate from several hundred expanded graft clones. Recipient T cells and thymic progenitors that survived gave rise to the high TCRbeta diversity observed at day 60 in some patients.

Molecular barcoding with unique molecular identifiers was used for the TCRbeta library. TCRdb reprocessed the PCR reads with MiXCR, giving one entry per CDR3 protein. The table has over 200,000 distinct CDR3 sequences, 7% to 9% seen once; the top ten hold under 40%. The V gene is TRBV20-1, the J gene TRBJ1-1, with 10 bases matching TRBD1. This material consisted of PBMCs, mostly from graft donor cells, taken 360 days after TCRalphabeta/CD19-depleted stem cell transplant. The receptor's source is a male patient between 2 and 10 years old who had a stem cell transplant for acute myeloid leukemia, so the T cells may come from the graft donor. The CDR3 reads CSATPDRGTNTEAFF. For the CDR3, the DNA is TGCAGTGCTACTCCGGACAGGGGGACGAACACTGAAGCTTTCTTT.